The clone carrying this T cell receptor (beta chain) was seen ten or more times. These data belong to a study of blood T cell repertoires in COVID-19. Generated by immunoSEQ multiplex PCR, the TCRdb table keeps only in-frame clones and is missing some. This repertoire shows about 88,000 clones, around 88% found once; its top ten account for around 17%. The CDR3 is 10 residues long. V was shortened by 5 bases and J by 16 bases, with 12 bases between the two germline ends. CDR1 and CDR2 (germline): SGHAT, FQNNGV. The TCR originated in a woman in her fifties or sixties with COVID-19, enrolled during active disease. The material sequenced was peripheral blood. V usage is TRBV11-2 and J usage is TRBJ1-5; a possible D gene is TRBD1 (6 bases). This CDR3 reads CASSGTGQHF. The CDR3 nucleotides read TGTGCCAGCAGCGGTACGGGACAACATTTT.